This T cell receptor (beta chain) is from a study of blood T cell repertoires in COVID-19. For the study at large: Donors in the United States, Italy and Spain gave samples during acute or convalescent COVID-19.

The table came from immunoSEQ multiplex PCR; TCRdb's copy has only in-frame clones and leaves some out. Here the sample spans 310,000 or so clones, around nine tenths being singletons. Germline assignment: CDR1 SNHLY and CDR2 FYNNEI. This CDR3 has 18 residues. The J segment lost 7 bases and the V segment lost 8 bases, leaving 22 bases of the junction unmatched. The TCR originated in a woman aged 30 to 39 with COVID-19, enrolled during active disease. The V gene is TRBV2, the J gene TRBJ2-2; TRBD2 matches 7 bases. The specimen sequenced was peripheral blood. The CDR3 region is CASGPGGSGGRLNGELFF. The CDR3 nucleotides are TGTGCCAGCGGCCCGGGCGGGAGTGGCGGGAGATTGAACGGGGAGCTGTTTTTT.